This T cell receptor (beta chain) is from a study of T cell responses to AZD1222 COVID-19 vaccine. Sequencing was performed with immunoSEQ multiplex PCR; in TCRdb, only in-frame clones are kept and a portion is missing. Among some 110,000 clones listed, 88% were seen once. Trimming cost V 3 bases and J 0 bases; bases outside gene matches: 5. The CDR3 loop spans 16 amino acids. From germline, CDR1 is SGHDN and CDR2 FVKESK. The rearrangement uses TRBV14 and TRBJ2-1, with TRBD1 identical over 7 bases. Sequencing was performed on peripheral blood, taken 28 days after the second AZD1222 dose. This TCR was sampled from an adult who received the AZD1222 COVID-19 vaccine. This CDR3 is CASSQMTGHSYNEQFF. CDR3 DNA sequence: TGTGCCAGCAGCCAGATGACAGGGCACTCCTACAATGAGCAGTTCTTC.